One T cell receptor (beta chain) is described in this entry. Antigen: not known. TCRdb's table, derived via immunoSEQ multiplex PCR, lists solely in-frame clones and lacks some. The table includes just under 35,000 clones, around 92% detected once. These data originate in a study of OX40 agonist ivuxolimab in advanced cancers. Whole-study context: The drug used for patients, ivuxolimab, was an agonistic anti-OX40 (CD134) antibody. Study outcomes and limitations: Dosing at 0.1 to 3.0 mg/kg was accompanied by clonal expansion of CD4+ and CD8+ blood T cells by week 6.

The V end was cut by 4 bases, the J end by 0 bases, with 16 bases between. The CDR3 contains 17 residues. The germline V gene encodes CDR1 SGHKS and CDR2 YYEKEE (reference sequence). The source of this sequence is an adult with an advanced solid tumor such as melanoma, head and neck, liver or kidney cancer. This material consisted of CD4+ or CD8+ T cells sorted from blood, taken in a trial of the OX40 agonist ivuxolimab. V and J are TRBV5-5 and TRBJ1-4, with D perhaps TRBD1 (5 bases). The CDR3 reads CASSIQGGAATNEKLFF. The CDR3 DNA follows: TGTGCCAGCAGCATACAAGGTGGGGCAGCAACTAATGAAAAACTGTTTTTT.